This T cell receptor (beta chain) is drawn from a study of T cells expressing NK-cell markers. TCRdb re-analyzed the 5' RACE reads; it lists each CDR3 protein once, without DNA. Recorded for this sample: roughly 280,000 distinct CDR3 sequences. CDR3 length: 16 amino acids. Per the germline V gene, CDR1 is SGHTA and CDR2 is FQGNSA. This chain uses TRBV7-2 with TRBJ2-3; TCRdb gives TRBD2 as the D gene, but with no DNA this cannot be confirmed. This clonotype was obtained from a man aged 18-30 years in good health. Specimen: blood T cells: a sorted CD56 or NKG2C T cell subset, CD4+ or CD8+ T cells, or bulk PBMC T cells (not recorded which). CDR3 region: CASSLAGLPNTDTQYF.